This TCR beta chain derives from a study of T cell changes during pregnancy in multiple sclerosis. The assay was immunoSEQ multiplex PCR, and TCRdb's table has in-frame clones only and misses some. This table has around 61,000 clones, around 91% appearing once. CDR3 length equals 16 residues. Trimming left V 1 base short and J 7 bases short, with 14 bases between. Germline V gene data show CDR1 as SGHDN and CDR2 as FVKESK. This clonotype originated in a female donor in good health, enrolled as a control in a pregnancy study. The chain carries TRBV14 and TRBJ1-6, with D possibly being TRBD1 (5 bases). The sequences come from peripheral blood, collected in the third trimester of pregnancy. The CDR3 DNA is TGTGCCAGCAGCCAAGCTGTCGGGCGACAGAATTCACCCCTCCACTTT. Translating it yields CASSQAVGRQNSPLHF. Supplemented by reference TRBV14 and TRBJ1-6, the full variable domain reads EAGVTQFPSHSVIEKGQTVTLRCDPISGHDNLYWYRRVMGKEIKFLLHFVKESKQDESGMPNNRFLAERTGGTYSTLKVQPAELEDSGVYFCASSQAVGRQNSPLHFGNGTRLTVT.